These 4 T cell receptor beta chains originate from one sample sequenced in a study of T cells in Graves' hyperthyroidism and ophthalmopathy. The CDR3 regions of TCR beta were amplified from RNA transcripts. TCR CDR3 underwent first-round RT-PCR with the HTBI primer set. TCRdb reprocessed the multiplex PCR reads with MiXCR, giving one entry per CDR3 protein. The top ten clones hold less than 40% of a sample with around 720,000 distinct CDR3 sequences, 35% of them seen once. Material: blood. The receptors here all came from a woman aged 40-49 years with Graves' hyperthyroidism.

The rearrangement uses TRBV29-1 and TRBJ1-2; tentative D call: TRBD1 (5 bases). Germline CDR1 reads SQVTM; CDR2 reads ANQGSEA. This CDR3 spans 16 amino acids. V lost 6 bases, J lost 4 bases, and 24 bases lay in between. CDR3 DNA: TGCAGCGTAGAGAATCGTCAGGACATGGGACCCTATGGCTACACCTTC. Translation: CSVENRQDMGPYGYTF. The variable domain in full, completed from reference TRBV29-1 and TRBJ1-2, reads SAVISQKPSRDICQRGTSLTIQCQVDSQVTMMFWYRQQPGQSLTLIATANQGSEATYESGFVIDKFPISRPNLTFSTLTVSNMSPEDSSIYLCSVENRQDMGPYGYTFGSGTRLTVV.

A note on this clonotype: A read error may produce the germline difference seen at one junction end. The rearrangement links TRBV10-3 to TRBJ2-7; no reliable D call. Germline V lookup: CDR1 ENHRY, CDR2 SYGVKD. CDR3 length: 11 residues. CDR3 protein: CASSLSRWKYF. The CDR3 DNA follows: TGTGCCAGCAGTTTATCGAGATGGAAGTACTTC.

Ten or more counts support this clonotype. The chain joins TRBV6-4 to TRBJ2-2; no clear D gene. CDR3 length: 11 amino acids. V dropped 2 bases and J dropped 7 bases, with 2 bases sitting between them. Germline V CDR1 and CDR2: MRHNA, SNTAGT. The CDR3 loop is CASSDGGELFF. The CDR3 region has the DNA TGTGCCAGCAGTGACGGCGGGGAGCTGTTTTTT.

This clonotype was counted only a few times. The gene calls are TRBV10-3 and TRBJ1-1; 9 bases agree with TRBD1. The germline V gene has CDR1 ENHRY and CDR2 SYGVKD. Germline trimming cut 6 bases from V and 4 bases from J; bases unmatched to any gene: 3. This CDR3 spans 13 amino acids. The chain's CDR3 is CAIRPDRGTEAFF. CDR3 coding DNA: TGTGCCATCAGGCCGGACAGGGGCACTGAAGCTTTCTTT.